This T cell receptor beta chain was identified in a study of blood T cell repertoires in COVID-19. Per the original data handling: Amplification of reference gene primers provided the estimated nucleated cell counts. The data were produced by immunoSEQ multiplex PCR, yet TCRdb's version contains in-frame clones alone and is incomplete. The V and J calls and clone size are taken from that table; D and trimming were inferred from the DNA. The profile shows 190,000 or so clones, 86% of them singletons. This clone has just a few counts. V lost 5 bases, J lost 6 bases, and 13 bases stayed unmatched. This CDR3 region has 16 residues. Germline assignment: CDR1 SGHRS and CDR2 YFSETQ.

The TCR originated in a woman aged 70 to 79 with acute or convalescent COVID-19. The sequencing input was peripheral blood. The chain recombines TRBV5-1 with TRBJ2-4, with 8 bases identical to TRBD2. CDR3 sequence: CASRLTNRAGGNIQYF. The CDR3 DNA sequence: TGCGCCAGCAGACTGACCAACAGGGCGGGGGGAAACATTCAGTACTTC.